Below are 28 T cell receptor beta chains sequenced from a single sample in a study of cytotoxic CD8 clonotypes in ibrutinib-treated CLL. Profiling relied on immunoSEQ multiplex PCR, and the TCRdb table lists in-frame clones only, not all of them. The repertoire consists of 70,000 to 85,000 clones, with around 80% occurring once and the leading ten covering roughly 7.1%. The sequencing here drew on PBMCs, taken at disease progression, from a patient treated with ibrutinib. All receptors come from a human donor with chronic lymphocytic leukemia.

This clone was counted a few times. This sequence joins TRBV7-9 and TRBJ1-5, with TRBD1 matching over 7 bases. Losses at the gene ends were 5 bases for V and 5 bases for J; bases not matched to a gene: 9. Germline V gene lookup returns CDR1 SEHNR and CDR2 FQNEAQ (reference sequence). The CDR3 consists of 15 residues. CDR3 sequence reads: CASSRGDRAYQPQHF. The CDR3 DNA sequence: TGTGCCAGCAGCCGTGGGGACAGAGCTTATCAGCCCCAGCATTTT.

V is TRBV28 and J is TRBJ1-2; D gene unclear. This CDR3 comprises 12 residues. Germline loops: CDR1 MDHEN, CDR2 SYDVKM. V lost 6 bases and J 10 bases, leaving 15 bases between the germline ends. CDR3 sequence reads: CASSGSLSDYTF. For the CDR3, the DNA is TGTGCCAGCAGCGGATCCTTGAGCGACTACACCTTC.

The chain employs TRBV18 and TRBJ2-7; D is ambiguous. The CDR3 has 14 amino acids. Germline V lookup: CDR1 KGHSH, CDR2 LQKENI. The ends were cut back, 3 bases at V and 1 base at J, with 10 bases in the middle. The CDR3 sequence is CASSPRSSSYEQYF. DNA for the CDR3: TGTGCCAGCTCACCCCGGTCGAGTTCCTACGAGCAGTACTTC.

The V call is TRBV29-1, the J call TRBJ2-3; 7 bases line up with TRBD2. CDR1 is SQVTM, CDR2 ANQGSEA, per germline. The CDR3 spans 14 residues. J gave up 5 bases and V 3 bases, and 8 bases lay outside the gene matches. Here the CDR3 DNA reads TGCAGCGTTGAGGGCGGGAGCGGAGGAGATACGCAGTATTTT. As protein: CSVEGGSGGDTQYF.

This chain's CDR3 is CAWSIYGGGNQPQHF. The CDR3 nucleotides are TGTGCCTGGAGCATTTACGGGGGGGGCAATCAGCCCCAGCATTTT. V usage is TRBV30 and J usage is TRBJ1-5; TRBD1 is a possible D gene (5 bases). CDR1 is GTSNPN and CDR2 is SVGIG in the germline V gene (reference sequence). Trimming took off 3 bases at V and 2 bases at J, with 14 bases between the two ends. This CDR3 is built from 15 residues.

The chain recombines TRBV16 with TRBJ2-2, with D maybe TRBD1 (5 bases). The CDR3 length is 13 residues. V was cut by 4 bases and J by 4 bases, with 7 bases left in between. The V gene's germline CDR1 is KGHSY and CDR2 FQNENV. The CDR3 sequence is CASSRQTTGELFF. The CDR3 DNA reads as TGTGCCAGCAGCCGACAGACCACCGGGGAGCTGTTTTTT. Based on the CDR3 plus reference TRBV16 and TRBJ2-2, the full variable domain is GEEVAQTPKHLVRGEGQKAKLYCAPIKGHSYVFWYQQVLKNEFKFLISFQNENVFDETGMPKERFSAKCLPNSPCSLEIQATKLEDSAVYFCASSRQTTGELFFGEGSRLTVL.

The chain joins TRBV5-4 to TRBJ2-1; D is tentatively TRBD1 or TRBD2 (6 bases each). V lost 1 base to trimming and J lost 0 bases, with 17 bases between them. Germline V gene data show CDR1 as SGHNT and CDR2 as YYREEE (reference sequence). There are 18 residues in the CDR3. The CDR3 region has the DNA TGTGCCAGCAGCTTGCCGGGGGCTGGAGATAGCTCCTACAATGAGCAGTTCTTC. It is translated as CASSLPGAGDSSYNEQFF.

The chain joins TRBV6-5 to TRBJ2-7; 9 positions agree with TRBD1. The CDR3 length is 15 residues. Trimming at V came to 5 bases and at J to 3 bases, leaving 8 bases not matched to a gene. The germline V gene encodes CDR1 MNHEY and CDR2 SVGAGI. CDR3 in DNA: TGTGCCAGCAGTCGGACAGGGGACAGTCTCTACGAGCAGTACTTC. It translates to CASSRTGDSLYEQYF.

This chain uses TRBV7-2 with TRBJ1-2; no firm D call. From germline, CDR1 is SGHTA and CDR2 FQGNSA. V lost 5 bases to trimming and J lost 8 bases, with 21 bases between them. The length of the CDR3 is 15 residues. The CDR3 region has the DNA TGTGCCAGCAGCGGTCTAAGTGGACGGCGTGGAGGCTACACCTTC. Translating it yields CASSGLSGRRGGYTF.

CDR3 DNA sequence: TGTGCCAGCAGCTTAGCAGTGGGACGCAAGGAGACCCAGTACTTC. This encodes CASSLAVGRKETQYF. V and J are TRBV7-6 and TRBJ2-5; D may be TRBD1 or TRBD2 (5 bases each). The germline V gene encodes CDR1 SGHVS and CDR2 FNYEAQ. The CDR3 sequence is 15 residues long. V gave up 0 bases and J gave up 5 bases, with 13 bases separating them.

V is TRBV30 and J is TRBJ2-1, with D perhaps being TRBD1 or TRBD2 (5 bases each). CDR3 length: 14 residues. Per germline, CDR1 GTSNPN and CDR2 SVGIG (reference sequence). Between the trimmed V and J ends, which lost 4 bases and 2 bases, there was a span of 12 bases. The chain's CDR3 is CAWIRQGPYNEQFF. DNA of the CDR3: TGTGCCTGGATACGCCAGGGACCCTACAATGAGCAGTTCTTC.

The rearrangement uses TRBV7-8 and TRBJ2-7, with D possibly being TRBD1 or TRBD2 (5 bases each). The CDR3 length is 14 residues. The germline gives CDR1 SGHVS, CDR2 FQNEAQ. V gave up 4 bases and J gave up 0 bases, with 10 bases separating them. CDR3 bases: TGTGCCAGCAGCTCCGGGACGACCTCCTACGAGCAGTACTTC. It specifies CASSSGTTSYEQYF.

The chain has TRBV27 and TRBJ2-4; 8 bases are a match to TRBD1. With 0 bases clipped from V and 7 bases from J, the junction kept 8 bases outside the gene matches. The CDR3 loop spans 16 amino acids. CDR1 is MNHEY, CDR2 SMNVEV, per germline (reference sequence). DNA for the CDR3: TGTGCCAGCAGTTTATCAGGCGGGACAGGAGTCAACATTCAGTACTTC. Its protein is CASSLSGGTGVNIQYF.

This clone appeared many times. CDR3 region: CASSLARGVGQPQHF. The CDR3, as DNA: TGTGCCAGCAGCTTAGCGCGAGGAGTGGGCCAGCCCCAGCATTTT. The chain employs TRBV7-8 and TRBJ1-5, with D uncertain. Germline values: CDR1 SGHVS, CDR2 FQNEAQ. The CDR3 totals 15 residues. V lost 0 bases and J 7 bases, leaving 13 bases between the germline ends.

This chain joins TRBV2 and TRBJ2-3, with a weak D call TRBD2 (5 bases). V lost 2 bases to trimming and J lost 2 bases, with 14 bases between them. Germline CDR1 and CDR2: SNHLY and FYNNEI. This CDR3 is 16 amino acids long. CDR3 loop: CASSEQGFGNTDTQYF. The DNA for the CDR3 is TGTGCCAGCAGTGAACAAGGGTTCGGGAACACAGATACGCAGTATTTT.

This clone showed up just once. The chain couples TRBV5-6 to TRBJ2-5, with D unclear. From germline, CDR1 is SGHDT and CDR2 YYEEEE. V was cut by 0 bases and J by 4 bases, with 1 base left in between. There are 11 residues in the CDR3. As DNA, the CDR3 is TGTGCCAGCAGCTTGGCAGAGACCCAGTACTTC. It yields the protein CASSLAETQYF. The variable domain in full, completed from reference TRBV5-6 and TRBJ2-5, reads DAGVTQSPTHLIKTRGQQVTLRCSPKSGHDTVSWYQQALGQGPQFIFQYYEEEERQRGNFPDRFSGHQFPNYSSELNVNALLLGDSALYLCASSLAETQYFGPGTRLLVL.

The genes are TRBV4-1 and TRBJ2-3; 12 bases fit TRBD2. The CDR3 contains 14 residues. The germline CDR1 and CDR2 sequences are MGHRA and YSYEKL. The junction had 1 base not matched to a gene; V was cut back by 4 bases and J by 5 bases. The CDR3 loop reads CASSRGLAGDTQYF. In DNA form, the CDR3 reads TGCGCCAGCAGCCGGGGACTAGCGGGAGATACGCAGTATTTT.

This rearrangement joins TRBV7-3 to TRBJ1-2, with D possibly TRBD1 on 5 matching bases. The ends were cut back, 8 bases at V and 0 bases at J, with 19 bases in the middle. The CDR3 spans 16 residues. Germline V lookup: CDR1 SGHTA, CDR2 FQGTGA. CDR3 amino acids: CASATRGYSANYGYTF. The CDR3 DNA follows: TGTGCCAGCGCAACACGGGGGTACTCTGCTAACTATGGCTACACCTTC.

The chain recombines TRBV30 with TRBJ1-2; 9 bases align to TRBD1. The germline CDR1 and CDR2 sequences are GTSNPN and SVGIG (reference sequence). This CDR3 contains 16 residues. Germline trimming cut 3 bases from V and 3 bases from J; bases unmatched to any gene: 11. The CDR3 DNA sequence: TGTGCCTGGAGGGGACAGGGAAGGGGATGGTACTATGGCTACACCTTC. This translates into CAWRGQGRGWYYGYTF.

The chain carries TRBV6-9 and TRBJ2-1, with D unresolved. The germline V and J ends were trimmed by 5 bases and 2 bases, with 16 bases remaining between them. In germline, CDR1 is MNHGY, CDR2 SVAAGI. CDR3 length equals 16 residues. CDR3: CASSPSPRTPYNEQFF. The DNA of the CDR3 is TGTGCCAGCAGTCCCAGTCCCAGGACCCCCTACAATGAGCAGTTCTTC.

CDR3 in amino acids: CAISTGGKDTEAFF. The CDR3 DNA sequence: TGTGCCATCAGTACAGGGGGCAAGGACACTGAAGCTTTCTTT. This chain connects TRBV10-3 to TRBJ1-1, with TRBD1 matching 9 bases. This CDR3 comprises 14 residues. Germline loops: CDR1 ENHRY, CDR2 SYGVKD. Trimming removed 5 bases from V and 3 bases from J; junction bases left unmatched: 4.

This clone has a single count. CDR3 sequence (DNA): TGTGCCACCAGCATTGGGGAAAATACGCAGTATTTT. It codes for CATSIGENTQYF. The chain recombines TRBV15 with TRBJ2-3; no firm D call. The CDR3 runs 12 residues. Deletions cut 4 bases from V and 7 bases from J, with 9 bases between. Germline assignment: CDR1 LNHNV and CDR2 YYDKDF (reference sequence).

The chain joins TRBV6-1 to TRBJ2-1; possibly TRBD2 for D (6 bases). The germline CDR1 and CDR2 sequences are MNHNS and SASEGT. The CDR3 loop spans 14 amino acids. Trimming shortened V by 4 bases and J by 2 bases, and 9 bases separated the two germline ends. CDR3 in DNA: TGTGCCAGCAGTGTTGGCGGGGCCTACAATGAGCAGTTCTTC. Translating it yields CASSVGGAYNEQFF.

The chain couples TRBV6-6 to TRBJ2-1, with a possible D match to TRBD2 (5 bases). Between the trimmed V and J ends, which lost 2 bases and 15 bases, there was a span of 14 bases. The CDR3 is 12 amino acids. Per germline, CDR1 MNHNY and CDR2 SVGAGI (reference sequence). CDR3 residues: CASSYQLGSSFF. CDR3 bases: TGTGCCAGCAGTTACCAACTAGGGTCGTCGTTCTTC.

V usage is TRBV5-1 and J usage is TRBJ1-3, with D possibly TRBD1 on 5 matching bases. The CDR3 loop spans 15 amino acids. Germline CDR1 and CDR2: SGHRS and YFSETQ. V was cut by 4 bases and J by 8 bases, with 19 bases left in between. CDR3 region: CASSDPRDGVHTIYF. DNA for the CDR3: TGCGCCAGCAGCGACCCCCGGGACGGCGTACACACCATATATTTT. Using reference TRBV5-1 and TRBJ1-3 for the parts outside the CDR3, the full variable domain is KAGVTQTPRYLIKTRGQQVTLSCSPISGHRSVSWYQQTPGQGLQFLFEYFSETQRNKGNFPGRFSGRQFSNSRSEMNVSTLELGDSALYLCASSDPRDGVHTIYFGEGSWLTVV.

The rearrangement links TRBV5-1 to TRBJ1-1; D is unresolved. The CDR3 is made up of 11 amino acids. V was shortened by 6 bases and J by 4 bases, with 7 bases between the two germline ends. The germline V gene has CDR1 SGHRS and CDR2 YFSETQ. In nucleotides, the CDR3 is TGCGCCAGCACCGTGGGCACTGAAGCTTTCTTT. It specifies CASTVGTEAFF.

The chain has TRBV5-5 and TRBJ2-7; 9 nucleotides agree with TRBD1. The CDR3 consists of 15 residues. Germline V gene lookup returns CDR1 SGHKS and CDR2 YYEKEE (reference sequence). V dropped 1 base and J dropped 1; count of bases not matched to a gene: 3. CDR3 nucleotides: TGTGCCAGCAGCTTGATTGGACAGGGGTCCTACGAGCAGTACTTC. Its protein is CASSLIGQGSYEQYF.

The chain has TRBV6-4 and TRBJ2-3, with 7 bases lining up with TRBD1. Germline V gene sequence: CDR1 MRHNA, CDR2 SNTAGT. There are 15 residues in the CDR3. Trimming took 3 bases from V and 4 from J; bases not matched to a gene: 7. CDR3 DNA sequence: TGTGCCAGCAGTGAGACAGGGTCTTCAGCAGATACGCAGTATTTT. Translation gives CASSETGSSADTQYF.